The subject of this entry is one T cell receptor beta chain. This entry belongs to a study of shared clonotypes between healthy human individuals. Libraries were prepared by immunoSEQ multiplex PCR; TCRdb keeps only in-frame clonotypes and omits some of them. The table lists 950,000 to 1,100,000 clones, about four fifths of them singletons. Germline-derived CDR1 and CDR2 are SGDLS and YYNGEE. The CDR3 runs to 13 residues. V lost 0 bases and J 5 bases, leaving 6 bases between the germline ends. Material: memory CD4+ T cells from PBMCs. The subset here: CD45RA-negative fraction. This TCR derives from a man aged 18 to 29 in good health. Some clones in this sample may be carry-over from other donors' samples. This chain uses TRBV9 with TRBJ2-1; D unresolved. As DNA, the CDR3 is TGTGCCAGCAGCGTAGAGGGTCACAATGAGCAGTTCTTC. It encodes CASSVEGHNEQFF. Looking up the rest from reference TRBV9 and TRBJ2-1 gives the full variable domain: DSGVTQTPKHLITATGQRVTLRCSPRSGDLSVYWYQQSLDQGLQFLIQYYNGEERAKGNILERFSAQQFPDLHSELNLSSLELGDSALYFCASSVEGHNEQFFGPGTRLTVL.